One and the same sample provided the 4 T cell receptor beta chains below, sequenced in a study of blood T cell repertoires in COVID-19. Some clones are missing from TCRdb's copy, which holds only in-frame ones; the method was immunoSEQ multiplex PCR. The table has around 150,000 clones, 70% to 90% seen once; the top ten hold under 8.5%. The specimen sequenced was peripheral blood. The receptor set was obtained from a woman aged 55-69 years with COVID-19, enrolled during active disease.

The table lists this clone with a count of one. The chain combines TRBV15 with TRBJ1-5, with D maybe TRBD1 (5 bases). Trimming stripped 5 bases from V and 7 bases from J, with 12 bases between. This CDR3 spans 13 amino acids. Per the germline V gene, CDR1 is LNHNV and CDR2 is YYDKDF (reference sequence). In DNA, the CDR3 is TGTGCCACCAGCTGGGTACGGGGGCAGCCCCAGCATTTT. It is translated as CATSWVRGQPQHF.

The J gene is TRBJ2-7, the V gene TRBV7-2; 8 bases match TRBD1. Per germline, CDR1 SGHTA and CDR2 FQGNSA. The CDR3 has 14 residues. V was clipped by 6 bases and J by 0 bases; unmatched bases: 4. CDR3 region: CASSRQGSSYEQYV. In DNA form, the CDR3 reads TGTGCCAGCAGTCGACAGGGGAGCTCCTACGAGCAGTACGTC.

The chain couples TRBV9 to TRBJ2-1; 7 nucleotides match TRBD2. The germline V gene encodes CDR1 SGDLS and CDR2 YYNGEE. The CDR3 is 16 residues long. The V and J ends lost 4 bases and 7 bases, in that order; junction bases with no gene match: 14. The CDR3 DNA is TGTGCCAGCAGCTTGCCGGGAGGCCCCCGGGGGAATGAGCAGTTCTTC. The encoded protein is CASSLPGGPRGNEQFF.

Notes on this clone: The same CDR3 can be traced to other DNA sequences in this sample. J is TRBJ2-7 and V is TRBV2, with D possibly being TRBD2 (5 bases). Germline CDR1 and CDR2: SNHLY and FYNNEI. Trimming cost V 2 bases and J 3 bases, with 5 bases left between them. The CDR3 is 12 amino acids. The CDR3 protein is CASSETSYEQYF. The CDR3 DNA sequence: TGTGCCAGCAGTGAAACTAGCTACGAGCAGTACTTC.